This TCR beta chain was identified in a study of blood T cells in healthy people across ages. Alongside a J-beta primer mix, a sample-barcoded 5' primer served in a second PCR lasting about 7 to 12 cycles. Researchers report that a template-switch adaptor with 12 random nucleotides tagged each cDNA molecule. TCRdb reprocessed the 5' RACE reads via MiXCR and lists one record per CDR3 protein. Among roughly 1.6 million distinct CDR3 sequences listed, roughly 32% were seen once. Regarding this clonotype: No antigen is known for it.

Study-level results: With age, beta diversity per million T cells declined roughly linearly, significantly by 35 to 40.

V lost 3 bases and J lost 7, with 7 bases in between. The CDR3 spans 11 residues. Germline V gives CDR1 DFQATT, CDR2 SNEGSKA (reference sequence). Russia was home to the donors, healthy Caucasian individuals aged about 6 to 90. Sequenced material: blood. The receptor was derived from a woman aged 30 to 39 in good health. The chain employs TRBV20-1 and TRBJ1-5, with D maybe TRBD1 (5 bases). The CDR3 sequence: CSASREQPQHF. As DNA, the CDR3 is TGCAGTGCTAGCAGGGAACAGCCCCAGCATTTT.